These T cell receptor beta chains were read from a single sample in a study of blood T cell repertoires in COVID-19. Data came from immunoSEQ multiplex PCR; TCRdb stores just in-frame clones and leaves some out. The data hold just under 350,000 clones, with approximately 82% observed a single time. The sequencing sample was made of peripheral blood. These receptors were taken from a man aged 25 to 40 with active or convalescent COVID-19. Both conserved end residues are part of each CDR3. The D gene is left open where the match is weak. The listing skips clone size in some rows; elsewhere it reads once, few, many or a size class.

-	TRBV5-1	TRBJ1-1	TRBD1	TGCGCCAGCAGCTCAACAGGGGTCGGAACTGAAGCTTTCTTT	CASSSTGVGTEAFF
-	TRBV7-2	TRBJ1-1	-	TGTGCCAGCAGCTCACGAACAGGGGAAGCTTTCTTT	CASSSRTGEAFF
few	TRBV29-1	TRBJ1-3	-	TGCAGCGTTGAAGATAGCGGGGACCTTCGGAACACCATATATTTT	CSVEDSGDLRNTIYF
-	TRBV9	TRBJ1-1	-	TGTGCCAGCAGCGCCGGGGGAGGGCAGGGGAGTTTGGCTGAAGCTTTCTTT	CASSAGGGQGSLAEAFF
-	TRBV19	TRBJ2-1	TRBD2	TGTGCCAGTAGTATAGGAGCGGGGCGCGAGCAGTTCTTC	CASSIGAGREQFF
-	TRBV6-6	TRBJ1-2	-	TGTGCCAGCTGGGCCACTAACTATGGCTACACCTTC	CASWATNYGYTF
-	TRBV29-1	TRBJ1-1	-	TGCAGCGTTGAGGCAGGGAGGGGAACTGAAGCTTTCTTT	CSVEAGRGTEAFF
-	TRBV4-1	TRBJ2-2	TRBD1	TGCGCCAGCAGCCAAAACAGGGGGTTGGGGGAGCTGTTTTTT	CASSQNRGLGELFF
-	TRBV30	TRBJ2-1	TRBD2	TGTGCCTGGACTAGCGGGGGGGCAAGGAAGTTCTTC	CAWTSGGARKFF
-	TRBV4-2	TRBJ2-7	-	TGTGCCAGCAGCCCAGGGGTAATGAACGAGCAGTACTTC	CASSPGVMNEQYF
-	TRBV4-3	TRBJ2-7	-	TGCGCCAGCAGCCAAGGAATTCAGGGATACGAGCAGTACTTC	CASSQGIQGYEQYF
-	TRBV7-9	TRBJ2-6	TRBD1	TGTGCCAGCTCTACAGGGGTGGGCTCTGGGGCCAACGTCCTGACTTTC	CASSTGVGSGANVLTF
-	TRBV30	TRBJ1-5	-	TGTGCCTGGGCCGACAAGGAGGGTCAGCCCCAGCATTTT	CAWADKEGQPQHF
-	TRBV6-4	TRBJ2-3	TRBD2	TGTGCCAGCAGTGACAGGGCGGGAGTTGCGGATACGCAGTATTTT	CASSDRAGVADTQYF
-	TRBV5-1	TRBJ2-1	-	TGCGCCAGCAGCTTGGCACAGGTCTACAATGAGCAGTTCTTC	CASSLAQVYNEQFF
-	TRBV7-9	TRBJ1-4	-	TGTGCCAGCAGCTCCTCCCCCCAGGGATATTCCGACAATAATGAAAAACTGTTTTTT	CASSSSPQGYSDNNEKLFF
-	TRBV11-2	TRBJ2-7	-	TGTGCCAGCAGCACGGACAGTCGCTACGAGCAGTACTTC	CASSTDSRYEQYF
-	TRBV11-3	TRBJ2-5	-	TGTGCCAGCAGCTGGGGACTGGAAGAGACCCAGTACTTC	CASSWGLEETQYF
-	TRBV4-2	TRBJ1-3	-	TGTGCCAGCAGCAGCAGTCATTTGACAGAGTCAAACTCTGGAAACACCATATATTTT	CASSSSHLTESNSGNTIYF
-	TRBV7-9	TRBJ2-5	TRBD1	TGTGCCAGCAGCCCATACGGGACAGGGGAAGAGACCCAGTACTTC	CASSPYGTGEETQYF
-	TRBV7-2	TRBJ1-6	-	TGTGCCAGCAGCAACTACCCGGTCTATAATTCACCCCTCCACTTT	CASSNYPVYNSPLHF
few	TRBV9	TRBJ2-5	TRBD2	TGTGCCAGCAGCGTAGGGACTAGCGGACAAGAGACCCAGTACTTC	CASSVGTSGQETQYF
-	TRBV6-5	TRBJ1-1	-	TGTGCCACTGTAACAGGGGAAGCTTTCTTT	CATVTGEAFF
-	TRBV20-1	TRBJ1-1	-	TGCAGTGCTCTCGACAGGTGGGGAGCTTTCTTT	CSALDRWGAFF
-	TRBV11-3	TRBJ1-4	-	TGTGCCAGCAGCCCTAATTACCGGGAAAAACTGTTTTTT	CASSPNYREKLFF